The next 21 T cell receptor beta chains were all read from a single sample in a study of blood T cell repertoires in COVID-19. TCRdb keeps only in-frame clones here, not all; method: immunoSEQ multiplex PCR. The sample has 80,000 to 100,000 clones, about four fifths seen once. The specimen was peripheral blood. These receptors all come from an older man with acute or convalescent COVID-19.

The rearrangement links TRBV4-2 to TRBJ1-2, with TRBD1 as a possible D gene (6 bases). Trimming shortened V by 0 bases and J by 8 bases, and 13 bases separated the two germline ends. The CDR3 is 14 amino acids. Germline loops: CDR1 LGHNA, CDR2 YNFKEQ. The CDR3 region is CASSQDTGSSGYTF. As DNA, the CDR3 is TGTGCCAGCAGCCAAGATACAGGGTCTAGCGGCTACACCTTC.

The chain combines TRBV18 with TRBJ2-3; TRBD2 might be the D (6 bases). The CDR3 sequence is 15 residues long. The germline CDR1 and CDR2 sequences are KGHSH and LQKENI. V was pared by 3 bases and J by 2 bases, with 12 bases between. The CDR3: CASSPGDSSTDTQYF. DNA of the CDR3: TGTGCCAGCTCACCCGGGGACTCCTCCACAGATACGCAGTATTTT.

The CDR3 DNA follows: TGCGCCAGCAGCTTGTCGGGGGGCGCGGGGTACACTGAAGCTTTCTTT. This sequence encodes CASSLSGGAGYTEAFF. J is TRBJ1-1 and V is TRBV5-1, with D tentatively TRBD1 (6 bases). The CDR3 sequence is 16 residues long. Looked up from germline, CDR1 is SGHRS and CDR2 is YFSETQ. The V gene lost 1 base and the J gene lost 3 bases, with 16 bases spanning the gap.

The chain recombines TRBV15 with TRBJ1-1, with a weak D call TRBD1 (6 bases). V was shortened by 0 bases and J by 7 bases, with 12 bases between the two germline ends. This CDR3 is 14 amino acids long. CDR1 is LNHNV, CDR2 YYDKDF, per germline (reference sequence). CDR3 loop: CATSRDIGTREAFF. For the CDR3, the DNA is TGTGCCACCAGCAGAGACATCGGGACACGTGAAGCTTTCTTT.

V and J are TRBV7-9 and TRBJ2-1; 7 bases match TRBD1. Germline lookup yields CDR1 SEHNR and CDR2 FQNEAQ (reference sequence). After removal of 1 base from V and 9 bases from J, the junction contained 6 bases not matched to a gene. This CDR3 region has 14 residues. DNA of the CDR3: TGTGCCAGCAGCTTAGGACAGGGCCTCGGTGAGCAGTTCTTC. It yields the protein CASSLGQGLGEQFF.

The chain has TRBV2 and TRBJ2-7; 7 bases align to TRBD1. V lost 6 bases and J lost 2; bases outside the gene matches: 7. CDR1 and CDR2 from the germline V gene are SNHLY and FYNNEI. The CDR3 spans 14 residues. Written as DNA, the CDR3 is TGTGCCAGCAGATGGACAGGAGGAGCCTACGAGCAGTACTTC. As protein: CASRWTGGAYEQYF.

The chain couples TRBV10-3 to TRBJ2-2, with a weak D call TRBD2 (5 bases). This CDR3 has 15 amino acids. Germline-derived CDR1 and CDR2 are ENHRY and SYGVKD. V lost 3 bases and J lost 0, with 8 bases in between. CDR3 nucleotide sequence: TGTGCCATCAGTGACGGGGTCACGAACACCGGGGAGCTGTTTTTT. Its protein product is CAISDGVTNTGELFF.

V and J are TRBV5-1 and TRBJ2-1; TRBD2 matches at 12 bases. Trimming removed 2 bases from V and 5 bases from J; junction bases left unmatched: 8. This CDR3 is 17 amino acids long. Per the germline V gene, CDR1 is SGHRS and CDR2 is YFSETQ. CDR3 amino acids: CASSFVLAGGFDNEQFF. In DNA, the CDR3 is TGCGCCAGCAGCTTCGTGCTAGCGGGAGGGTTCGACAATGAGCAGTTCTTC.

This chain links TRBV2 with TRBJ2-7; D remains ambiguous. This CDR3 is built from 13 residues. V was clipped by 2 bases and J by 3 bases, with 8 bases between them. In germline, CDR1 is SNHLY, CDR2 FYNNEI. This CDR3 reads CASSEPVYYEQYF. The CDR3 nucleotides read TGTGCCAGCAGTGAACCCGTTTACTACGAGCAGTACTTC.

Comments on this clone: An end of the junction does not agree with germline; a read error may underlie this. This chain connects TRBV4-3 to TRBJ1-2, with no clear D. The CDR3 sequence is 13 residues long. Germline V gene lookup returns CDR1 LGHNA and CDR2 YSLEER. CDR3 nucleotide sequence: TGCGCCAGCAACCAAGGACGAGAGGATGGCTACACCTTC. It translates to CASNQGREDGYTF.

This clone occurred once. This chain uses TRBV12-3 or TRBV12-4 with TRBJ2-1, with 7 bases aligning to TRBD2. This CDR3 is built from 13 residues. The V segment lost 6 bases and the J segment 14 bases; nucleotides outside the gene matches: 13. The CDR3 protein is CASSTNRRESKFF. The CDR3 DNA is TGTGCCAGCAGCACAAACCGGCGGGAGAGCAAGTTCTTC.

The gene calls are TRBV9 and TRBJ1-2; a possible D gene is TRBD1 (5 bases). Germline loops: CDR1 SGDLS, CDR2 YYNGEE. The V end was cut by 0 bases, the J end by 0 bases, with 9 bases between. The CDR3 has 15 residues. CDR3 amino acids: CASSVDGGANYGYTF. The CDR3 coding sequence is TGTGCCAGCAGCGTAGACGGGGGAGCTAACTATGGCTACACCTTC. Full variable domain (missing parts from reference TRBV9 and TRBJ1-2): DSGVTQTPKHLITATGQRVTLRCSPRSGDLSVYWYQQSLDQGLQFLIQYYNGEERAKGNILERFSAQQFPDLHSELNLSSLELGDSALYFCASSVDGGANYGYTFGSGTRLTVV.

J is TRBJ2-5 and V is TRBV28; D gene unclear. CDR3 length equals 12 residues. Germline V gene lookup returns CDR1 MDHEN and CDR2 SYDVKM. V was clipped by 6 bases and J by 6 bases, with 11 bases between them. CDR3 sequence: CASSPSSQTQYF. The CDR3, as DNA: TGTGCCAGCAGCCCCTCGTCCCAGACCCAGTACTTC. The full variable domain, its missing parts supplied by reference TRBV28 and TRBJ2-5, is DVKVTQSSRYLVKRTGEKVFLECVQDMDHENMFWYRQDPGLGLRLIYFSYDVKMKEKGDIPEGYSVSREKKERFSLILESASTNQTSMYLCASSPSSQTQYFGPGTRLLVL.

The chain recombines TRBV6-2 or TRBV6-3 with TRBJ1-5, with unresolved D. The germline CDR1 and CDR2 sequences are MNHEY and SVGEGT. V lost 0 bases and J lost 10, with 10 bases in between. This CDR3 contains 13 residues. The CDR3 region is CASSYSPRYPQHF. The CDR3 DNA reads TGTGCCAGCAGTTACTCACCCCGGTATCCCCAGCATTTT.

The chain employs TRBV11-2 and TRBJ1-3; perhaps TRBD1 as D (5 bases). Trimming took off 3 bases at V and 0 bases at J, with 15 bases between the two ends. The length of the CDR3 is 17 residues. Germline V gene lookup returns CDR1 SGHAT and CDR2 FQNNGV. The CDR3, as DNA: TGTGCCAGCAGCTTTGGGGGGGGACTCCGCTCTGGAAACACCATATATTTT. Its translation: CASSFGGGLRSGNTIYF. The full variable domain, with the rest looked up from reference TRBV11-2 and TRBJ1-3, is EAGVAQSPRYKIIEKRQSVAFWCNPISGHATLYWYQQILGQGPKLLIQFQNNGVVDDSQLPKDRFSAERLKGVDSTLKIQPAKLEDSAVYLCASSFGGGLRSGNTIYFGEGSWLTVV.

There are a few counts of this clone. V and J are TRBV28 and TRBJ1-4; perhaps TRBD1 as D (5 bases). The CDR3 spans 14 residues. Germline CDR1 and CDR2: MDHEN and SYDVKM. Trimming took off 5 bases at V and 0 bases at J, with 7 bases between the two ends. The CDR3: CASSQQATNEKLFF. CDR3 DNA: TGTGCCAGCAGTCAACAGGCAACTAATGAAAAACTGTTTTTT.

The chain carries TRBV4-2 and TRBJ2-3; TRBD1 matches 9 bases. Germline V gene sequence: CDR1 LGHNA, CDR2 YNFKEQ. After removal of 4 bases from V and 0 bases from J, the junction contained 5 bases not matched to a gene. This CDR3 comprises 16 residues. The CDR3 bases are TGTGCCAGCAGCCCCCGGGACAGGGTAAGCACAGATACGCAGTATTTT. This translates into CASSPRDRVSTDTQYF.

The chain links TRBV19 to TRBJ2-7, with 13 nucleotides matching TRBD2. Germline assignment: CDR1 LNHDA and CDR2 SQIVND (reference sequence). Losses at the gene ends were 3 bases for V and 2 bases for J; bases not matched to a gene: 4. This CDR3 is 16 amino acids long. CDR3 coding DNA: TGTGCCAGTAGTATCCTGGGACTAGCGGGAACCTACGAGCAGTACTTC. The encoded protein is CASSILGLAGTYEQYF.

This clone is a singleton in its sample. The chain employs TRBV30 and TRBJ2-5; 11 nucleotides match TRBD2. With 5 bases clipped from V and 4 bases from J, the junction kept 6 bases outside the gene matches. This CDR3 region has 14 residues. Germline V lookup: CDR1 GTSNPN, CDR2 SVGIG (reference sequence). CDR3 DNA: TGTGCCTGGGGGACCGGGACTAGCGGAGAGACCCAGTACTTC. It specifies CAWGTGTSGETQYF. Complete variable domain (other parts from reference TRBV30 and TRBJ2-5): SQTIHQWPATLVQPVGSPLSLECTVEGTSNPNLYWYRQAAGRGLQLLFYSVGIGQISSEVPQNLSASRPQDRQFILSSKKLLLSDSGFYLCAWGTGTSGETQYFGPGTRLLVL.

The table lists this clone with a few counts. The V and J genes are TRBV4-1 and TRBJ2-3; 9 bases map to TRBD1. Germline trimming cut 0 bases from V and 4 bases from J; bases unmatched to any gene: 5. The CDR3 totals 16 residues. Germline CDR1 is MGHRA and CDR2 is YSYEKL. The CDR3 DNA sequence: TGCGCCAGCAGCCAAGAGACAGGGGGTATGTCAGATACGCAGTATTTT. It specifies CASSQETGGMSDTQYF.

The CDR3 nucleotides read TGTGCCACTACACCGGGACTCCACACCGGGGAGCTGTTTTTT. Its translation: CATTPGLHTGELFF. This chain connects TRBV7-2 to TRBJ2-2; perhaps TRBD2 as D (6 bases). Germline assignment: CDR1 SGHTA and CDR2 FQGNSA. The V and J ends lost 10 bases and 3 bases respectively, with 15 bases between them. CDR3 length: 14 residues.